Following are 3 T cell receptor beta chains from one sample sequenced in a study of cytomegalovirus exposure and HLA in healthy donors. Both 60 Vbeta primers and 13 Jbeta primers went into the PCR. Libraries were prepared by immunoSEQ multiplex PCR; TCRdb keeps only in-frame clonotypes and omits some of them. The profile covers more than 95,000 clones, with approximately 10% appearing a single time and just over 4.5% taken by the ten largest. Sequenced: PBMCs. These receptor sequences come from a woman aged 18-29 years in good health and CMV-seropositive.

J is TRBJ2-5 and V is TRBV30, with D possibly TRBD2 on 5 matching bases. The V gene lost 2 bases and the J gene lost 5 bases, with 9 bases spanning the gap. The CDR3 extends over 12 amino acids. CDR1 is GTSNPN, CDR2 SVGIG, per germline (reference sequence). In DNA form, the CDR3 reads TGTGCCTGGAGTAGCGGAGTCGAGACCCAGTACTTC. Translation gives CAWSSGVETQYF. Filled out from reference TRBV30 and TRBJ2-5, the complete variable domain reads SQTIHQWPATLVQPVGSPLSLECTVEGTSNPNLYWYRQAAGRGLQLLFYSVGIGQISSEVPQNLSASRPQDRQFILSSKKLLLSDSGFYLCAWSSGVETQYFGPGTRLLVL.

The V and J genes are TRBV4-1 and TRBJ2-7, with D perhaps matching TRBD1 (6 bases). Germline CDR1 is MGHRA and CDR2 is YSYEKL. CDR3 length: 14 amino acids. Trimming shortened V by 4 bases and J by 3 bases, and 13 bases separated the two germline ends. CDR3 amino acids: CASSPGAIFYEQYF. The CDR3 bases are TGCGCCAGCAGCCCAGGGGCCATTTTCTACGAGCAGTACTTC.

In its sample, this clone was seen a few times. The chain couples TRBV11-2 to TRBJ2-2, with D perhaps matching TRBD1 (5 bases). The V end lost 4 bases, the J end lost 0 bases, and 6 bases lay between the germline ends. CDR1 is SGHAT, CDR2 FQNNGV, per germline. CDR3 length equals 14 residues. The CDR3, as DNA: TGTGCCAGCAGCTCGACAGCGAACACCGGGGAGCTGTTTTTT. It yields the protein CASSSTANTGELFF.